The sequence of this T cell receptor beta chain was determined in a study of shared clonotypes between healthy human individuals. V lost 2 bases to trimming and J lost 4 bases, with 8 bases between them. This CDR3 has 13 residues. CDR1 LNHDA and CDR2 SQIVND come from the germline V gene (reference sequence). Profiled with immunoSEQ multiplex PCR; TCRdb holds only in-frame clones, not every one. Of hundreds of thousands of clones in the sample, 60% to 75% were seen once. CD4+ cell separation produced CD45RA+ naive and CD45RA-negative memory subsets. The chain joins TRBV19 to TRBJ2-5; D is perhaps TRBD1 (6 bases). Sequenced material: memory CD4+ T cells sorted from blood. Specified subset: CD45RA-negative fraction. The TCR sequence derives from a woman younger than 45 in good health. CDR3 sequence: CASSIWGPETQYF. In DNA, the CDR3 is TGTGCCAGTAGTATATGGGGGCCAGAGACCCAGTACTTC.